This entry is about one TCR beta chain. These data originate in a study of cytomegalovirus exposure and HLA in healthy donors. With 60 Vbeta and 13 Jbeta primers, the PCR was carried out. The method was immunoSEQ multiplex PCR; TCRdb's version includes in-frame clones alone and lacks a portion of them. In the table there are 150,000 to 200,000 clones, more than 80% of which are singletons. Sequencing was performed on PBMCs. This receptor was taken from a boy aged 10-17 years in good health and CMV-seronegative.

The chain's CDR3 is CASTGLLQNTEAFF. The DNA of the CDR3 is TGTGCCAGCACAGGACTGCTACAGAACACTGAAGCTTTCTTT. This rearrangement joins TRBV5-6 to TRBJ1-1; D unresolved. Germline V gene data show CDR1 as SGHDT and CDR2 as YYEEEE. The CDR3 sequence is 14 residues long. Trimming took off 6 bases at V and 1 base at J, with 13 bases between the two ends. Full variable domain (remainder filled in from reference TRBV5-6 and TRBJ1-1): DAGVTQSPTHLIKTRGQQVTLRCSPKSGHDTVSWYQQALGQGPQFIFQYYEEEERQRGNFPDRFSGHQFPNYSSELNVNALLLGDSALYLCASTGLLQNTEAFFGQGTRLTVV.